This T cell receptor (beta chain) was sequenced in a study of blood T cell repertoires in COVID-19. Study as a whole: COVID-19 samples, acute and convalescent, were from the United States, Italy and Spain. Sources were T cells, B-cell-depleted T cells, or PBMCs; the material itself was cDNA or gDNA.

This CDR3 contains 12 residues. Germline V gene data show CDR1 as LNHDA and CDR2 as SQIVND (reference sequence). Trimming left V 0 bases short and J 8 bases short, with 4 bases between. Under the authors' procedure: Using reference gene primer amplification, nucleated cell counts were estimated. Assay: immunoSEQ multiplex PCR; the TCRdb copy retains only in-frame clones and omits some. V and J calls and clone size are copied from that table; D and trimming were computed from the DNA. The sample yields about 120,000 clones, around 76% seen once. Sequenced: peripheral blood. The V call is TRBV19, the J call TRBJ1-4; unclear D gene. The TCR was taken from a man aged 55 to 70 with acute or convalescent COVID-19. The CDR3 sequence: CASSIDSEKLFF. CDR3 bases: TGTGCCAGTAGTATAGACTCGGAAAAACTGTTTTTT.